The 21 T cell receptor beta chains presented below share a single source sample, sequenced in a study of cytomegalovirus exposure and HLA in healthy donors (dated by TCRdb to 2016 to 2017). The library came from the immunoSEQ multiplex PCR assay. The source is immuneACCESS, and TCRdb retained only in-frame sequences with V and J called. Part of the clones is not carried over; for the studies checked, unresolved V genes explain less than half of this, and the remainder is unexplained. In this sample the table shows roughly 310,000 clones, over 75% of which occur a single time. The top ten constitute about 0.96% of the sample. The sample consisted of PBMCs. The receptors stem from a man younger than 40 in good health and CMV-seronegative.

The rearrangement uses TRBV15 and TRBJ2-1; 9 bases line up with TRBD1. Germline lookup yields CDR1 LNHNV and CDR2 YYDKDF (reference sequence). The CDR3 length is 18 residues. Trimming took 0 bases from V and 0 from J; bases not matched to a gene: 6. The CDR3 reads CATSREAGTGSSYNEQFF. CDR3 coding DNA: TGTGCCACCAGCAGAGAGGCCGGGACAGGGAGCTCCTACAATGAGCAGTTCTTC.

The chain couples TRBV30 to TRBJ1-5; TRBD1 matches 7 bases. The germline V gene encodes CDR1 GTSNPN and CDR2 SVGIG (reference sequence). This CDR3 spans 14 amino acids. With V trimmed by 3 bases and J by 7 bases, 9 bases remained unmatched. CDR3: CAWRNRGGEQPQHF. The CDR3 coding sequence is TGTGCCTGGAGAAACAGGGGAGGAGAACAGCCCCAGCATTTT.

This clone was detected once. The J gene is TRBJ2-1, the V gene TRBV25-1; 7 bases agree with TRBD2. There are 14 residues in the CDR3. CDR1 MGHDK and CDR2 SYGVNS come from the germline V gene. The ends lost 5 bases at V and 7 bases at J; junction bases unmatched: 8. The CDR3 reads CASSRRERGNEQFF. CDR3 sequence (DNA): TGTGCCAGCAGTCGTCGGGAGCGGGGTAATGAGCAGTTCTTC. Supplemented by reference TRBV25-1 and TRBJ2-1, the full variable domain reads EADIYQTPRYLVIGTGKKITLECSQTMGHDKMYWYQQDPGMELHLIHYSYGVNSTEKGDLSSESTVSRIRTEHFPLTLESARPSHTSQYLCASSRRERGNEQFFGPGTRLTVL.

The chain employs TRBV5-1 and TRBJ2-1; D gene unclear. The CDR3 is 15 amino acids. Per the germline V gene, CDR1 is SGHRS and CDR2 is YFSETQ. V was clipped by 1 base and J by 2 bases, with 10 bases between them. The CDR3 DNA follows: TGCGCCAGCAGCTTGTACAGTGGTGCCTACAATGAGCAGTTCTTC. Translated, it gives CASSLYSGAYNEQFF.

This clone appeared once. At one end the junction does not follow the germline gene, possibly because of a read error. DNA for the CDR3: TGTGCCAGCAAGAAGGACATGGCGAAGACCGGGGAGCTGTTTTTT. Encoded protein: CASKKDMAKTGELFF. The chain uses TRBV2 and TRBJ2-2, with D tentatively TRBD1 (5 bases). Per germline, CDR1 SNHLY and CDR2 FYNNEI. The CDR3 spans 15 residues.

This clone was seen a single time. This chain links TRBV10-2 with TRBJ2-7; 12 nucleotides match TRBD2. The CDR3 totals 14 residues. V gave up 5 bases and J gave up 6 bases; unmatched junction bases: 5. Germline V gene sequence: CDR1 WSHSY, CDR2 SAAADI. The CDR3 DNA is TGCGCCAGCAGTTCTAGCGGGGGGGCCGTCGAGCAGTACTTC. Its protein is CASSSSGGAVEQYF.

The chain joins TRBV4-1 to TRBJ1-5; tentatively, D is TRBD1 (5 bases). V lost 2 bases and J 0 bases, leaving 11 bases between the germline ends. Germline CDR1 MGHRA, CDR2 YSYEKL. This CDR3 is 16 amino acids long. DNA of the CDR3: TGCGCCAGCAGCCAATATCAGGGTAATAGCAATCAGCCCCAGCATTTT. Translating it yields CASSQYQGNSNQPQHF.

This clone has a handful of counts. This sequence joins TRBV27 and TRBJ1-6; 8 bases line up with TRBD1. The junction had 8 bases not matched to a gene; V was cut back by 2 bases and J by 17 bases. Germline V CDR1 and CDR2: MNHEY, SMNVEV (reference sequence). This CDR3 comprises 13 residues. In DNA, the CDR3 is TGTGCCAGCAGTTTAATCCAGGGGGCCCCGATCCACTTT. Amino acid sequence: CASSLIQGAPIHF.

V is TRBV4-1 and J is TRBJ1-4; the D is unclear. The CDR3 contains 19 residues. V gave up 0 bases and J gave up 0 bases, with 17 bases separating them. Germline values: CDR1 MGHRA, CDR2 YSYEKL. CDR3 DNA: TGCGCCAGCAGCCAAGACGGAGTCGGGATGAGTGCAACTAATGAAAAACTGTTTTTT. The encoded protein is CASSQDGVGMSATNEKLFF.

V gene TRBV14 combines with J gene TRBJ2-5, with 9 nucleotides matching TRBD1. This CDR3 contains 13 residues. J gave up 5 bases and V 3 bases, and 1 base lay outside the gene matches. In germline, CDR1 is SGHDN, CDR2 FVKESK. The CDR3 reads CASSQGQGETQYF. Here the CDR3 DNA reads TGTGCCAGCAGCCAGGGACAGGGCGAGACCCAGTACTTC.

CDR3 sequence reads: CAWSVTGSSYNSPLHF. CDR3 nucleotide sequence: TGTGCCTGGAGTGTTACAGGAAGCTCCTATAATTCACCCCTCCACTTT. The chain joins TRBV30 to TRBJ1-6; D perhaps matches TRBD1 (5 bases). Trimming cost V 0 bases and J 0 bases, with 9 bases left between them. Germline CDR1 reads GTSNPN; CDR2 reads SVGIG (reference sequence). The CDR3 has 16 residues.

The CDR3: CASSTGVNEQFF. Written as DNA, the CDR3 is TGTGCCAGCAGTACGGGAGTCAATGAGCAGTTCTTC. V usage is TRBV9 and J usage is TRBJ2-1; perhaps TRBD2 as D (6 bases). The V gene lost 5 bases and the J gene lost 6 bases, with 9 bases spanning the gap. The CDR3 is 12 residues long. Germline V gene lookup returns CDR1 SGDLS and CDR2 YYNGEE.

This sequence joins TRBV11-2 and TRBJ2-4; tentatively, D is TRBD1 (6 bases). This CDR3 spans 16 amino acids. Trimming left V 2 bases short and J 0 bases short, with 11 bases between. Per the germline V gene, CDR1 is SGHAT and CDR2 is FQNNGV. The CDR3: CASSLFRTEAKNIQYF. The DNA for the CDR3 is TGTGCCAGCAGCTTATTTCGGACAGAAGCCAAAAACATTCAGTACTTC.

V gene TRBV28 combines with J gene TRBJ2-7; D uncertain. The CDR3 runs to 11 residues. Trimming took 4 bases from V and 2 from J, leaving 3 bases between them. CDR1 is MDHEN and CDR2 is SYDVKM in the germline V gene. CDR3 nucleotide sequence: TGTGCCAGCAGTTCTACCTACGAGCAGTACTTC. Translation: CASSSTYEQYF.

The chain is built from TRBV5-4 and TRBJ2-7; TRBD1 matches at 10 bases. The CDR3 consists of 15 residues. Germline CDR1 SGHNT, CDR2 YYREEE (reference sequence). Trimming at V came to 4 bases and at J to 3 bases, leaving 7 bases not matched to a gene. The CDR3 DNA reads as TGTGCCAGCAGCCCCGGACAGGGGGACAGCTACGAGCAGTACTTC. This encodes CASSPGQGDSYEQYF. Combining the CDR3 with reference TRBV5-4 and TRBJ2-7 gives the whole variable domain ETGVTQSPTHLIKTRGQQVTLRCSSQSGHNTVSWYQQALGQGPQFIFQYYREEENGRGNFPPRFSGLQFPNYSSELNVNALELDDSALYLCASSPGQGDSYEQYFGPGTRLTVT.

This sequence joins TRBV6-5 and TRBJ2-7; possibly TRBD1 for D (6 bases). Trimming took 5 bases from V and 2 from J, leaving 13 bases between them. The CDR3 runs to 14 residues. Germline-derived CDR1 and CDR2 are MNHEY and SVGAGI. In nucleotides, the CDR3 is TGTGCCAGCAGTGGGGCAGGGGCAACCTACGAGCAGTACTTC. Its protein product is CASSGAGATYEQYF.

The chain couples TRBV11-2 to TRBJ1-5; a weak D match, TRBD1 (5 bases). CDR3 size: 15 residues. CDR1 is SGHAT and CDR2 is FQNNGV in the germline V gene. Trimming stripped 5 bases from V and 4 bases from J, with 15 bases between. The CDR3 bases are TGTGCCAGCAGCCTTGCGGGGCAGTCGAATCAGCCCCAGCATTTT. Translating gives CASSLAGQSNQPQHF.

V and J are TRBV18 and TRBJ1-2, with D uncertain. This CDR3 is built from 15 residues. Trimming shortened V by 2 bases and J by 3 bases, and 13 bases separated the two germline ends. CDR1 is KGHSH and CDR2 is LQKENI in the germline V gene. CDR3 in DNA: TGTGCCAGCTCACCAGCGGTTAGTTCTGACTATGGCTACACCTTC. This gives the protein CASSPAVSSDYGYTF.

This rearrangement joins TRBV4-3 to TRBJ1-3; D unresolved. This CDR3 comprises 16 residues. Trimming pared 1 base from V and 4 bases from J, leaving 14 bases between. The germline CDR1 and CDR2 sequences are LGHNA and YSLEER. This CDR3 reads CASSQATQRAGNTIYF. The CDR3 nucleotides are TGCGCCAGCAGCCAAGCGACTCAGAGGGCCGGAAACACCATATATTTT.

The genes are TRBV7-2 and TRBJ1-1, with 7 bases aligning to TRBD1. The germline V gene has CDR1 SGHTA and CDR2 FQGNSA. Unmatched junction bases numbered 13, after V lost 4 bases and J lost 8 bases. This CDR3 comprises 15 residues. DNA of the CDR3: TGTGCCAGCAGCTCCGCGACAGGGCCTGCCGACGAAGCTTTCTTT. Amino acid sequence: CASSSATGPADEAFF.

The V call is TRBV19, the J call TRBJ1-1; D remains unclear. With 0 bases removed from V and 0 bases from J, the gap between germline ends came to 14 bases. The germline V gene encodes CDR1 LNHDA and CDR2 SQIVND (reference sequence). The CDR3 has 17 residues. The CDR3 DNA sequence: TGTGCCAGTAGTATAGATCGCTACAGTACGGTGAACACTGAAGCTTTCTTT. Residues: CASSIDRYSTVNTEAFF. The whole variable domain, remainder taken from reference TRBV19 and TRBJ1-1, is DGGITQSPKYLFRKEGQNVTLSCEQNLNHDAMYWYRQDPGQGLRLIYYSQIVNDFQKGDIAEGYSVSREKKESFPLTVTSAQKNPTAFYLCASSIDRYSTVNTEAFFGQGTRLTVV.